This TCR beta chain was documented in a study of tumor-infiltrating lymphocytes in primary liver carcinoma. CDR3 length equals 13 residues. V shed 6 bases and J shed 6 bases, with 15 bases lying between them. Germline-derived CDR1 and CDR2 are MNHNY and SVGAGI (reference sequence). On this clonotype: A much bigger clone sits one base away, suggesting this may be a read error.

Without any cell sorting, roughly 18-30 mg of bulk tissue yielded co-extracted RNA and DNA. Resecting the tumor surgically was how the patients' primary liver carcinoma was treated. Total RNA amounting to roughly 450 ng was the source from which TCR beta cDNA was made with a constant-region primer. Three nested multiplex PCR rounds of slightly modified ARM-PCR generated TCR beta libraries. Forward primers for TRBV1-TRBV30 and a C-beta reverse primer served the first two PCR rounds, at about 10 cycles each. TCRdb ran MiXCR on the multiplex PCR reads and lists one entry per CDR3 protein. The data contain approximately 79,000 distinct CDR3 sequences, approximately 74% of them singletons.

This clonotype originated in a man between 35 and 55 years old with primary liver carcinoma and hepatitis B virus infection. The gene calls are TRBV6-6 and TRBJ2-7; D possibly uses TRBD1 or TRBD2 (6 bases each). Sequenced material: liver tumor tissue from sampling region 4. Subset indicated: tumor region T4, right-lateral pole. CDR3 loop: CASRTTRGCEQYF. The CDR3 coding sequence is TGTGCCAGCAGGACGACTAGGGGGTGCGAGCAGTACTTC.